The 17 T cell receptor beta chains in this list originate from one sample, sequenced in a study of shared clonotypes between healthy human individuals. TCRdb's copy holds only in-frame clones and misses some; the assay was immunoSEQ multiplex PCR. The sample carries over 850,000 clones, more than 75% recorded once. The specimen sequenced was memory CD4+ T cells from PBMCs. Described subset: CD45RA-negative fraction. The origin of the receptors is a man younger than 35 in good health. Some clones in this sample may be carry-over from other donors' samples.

CDR3 nucleotide sequence: TGTGCCAGCAGCCCCCTGACCACCGGGGCCAACGTCCTGACTTTC. Translating it yields CASSPLTTGANVLTF. The genes are TRBV4-2 and TRBJ2-6, with no clear D. V gave up 4 bases and J gave up 4 bases, with 11 bases separating them. The CDR3 covers 15 residues. Germline loops: CDR1 LGHNA, CDR2 YNFKEQ.

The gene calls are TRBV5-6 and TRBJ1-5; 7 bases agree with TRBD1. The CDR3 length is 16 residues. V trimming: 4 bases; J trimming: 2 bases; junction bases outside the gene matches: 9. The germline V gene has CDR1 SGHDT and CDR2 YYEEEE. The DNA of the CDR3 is TGTGCCAGCAGCGTGAACAGGGGCGCCGGCAATCAGCCCCAGCATTTT. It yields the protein CASSVNRGAGNQPQHF. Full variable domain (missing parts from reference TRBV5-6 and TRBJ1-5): DAGVTQSPTHLIKTRGQQVTLRCSPKSGHDTVSWYQQALGQGPQFIFQYYEEEERQRGNFPDRFSGHQFPNYSSELNVNALLLGDSALYLCASSVNRGAGNQPQHFGDGTRLSIL.

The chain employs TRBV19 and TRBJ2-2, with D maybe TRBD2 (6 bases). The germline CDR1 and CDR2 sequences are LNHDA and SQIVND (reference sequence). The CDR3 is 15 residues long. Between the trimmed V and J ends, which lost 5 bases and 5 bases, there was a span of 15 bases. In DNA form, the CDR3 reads TGTGCCAGTAGTGCTAGCGAAGGTGTTACCGGGGAGCTGTTTTTT. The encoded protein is CASSASEGVTGELFF. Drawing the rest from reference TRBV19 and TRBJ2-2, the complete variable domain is DGGITQSPKYLFRKEGQNVTLSCEQNLNHDAMYWYRQDPGQGLRLIYYSQIVNDFQKGDIAEGYSVSREKKESFPLTVTSAQKNPTAFYLCASSASEGVTGELFFGEGSRLTVL.

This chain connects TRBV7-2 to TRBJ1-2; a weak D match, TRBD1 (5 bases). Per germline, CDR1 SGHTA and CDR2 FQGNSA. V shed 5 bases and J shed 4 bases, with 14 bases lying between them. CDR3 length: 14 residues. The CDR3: CASSPLGRSYGYTF. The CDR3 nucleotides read TGTGCCAGCAGCCCATTGGGACGGAGCTATGGCTACACCTTC.

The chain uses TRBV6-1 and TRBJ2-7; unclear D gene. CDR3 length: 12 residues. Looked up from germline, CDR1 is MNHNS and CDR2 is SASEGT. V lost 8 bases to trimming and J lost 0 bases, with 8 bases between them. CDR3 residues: CASPASSYEQYF. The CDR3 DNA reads TGTGCCAGCCCCGCGAGCTCCTACGAGCAGTACTTC.

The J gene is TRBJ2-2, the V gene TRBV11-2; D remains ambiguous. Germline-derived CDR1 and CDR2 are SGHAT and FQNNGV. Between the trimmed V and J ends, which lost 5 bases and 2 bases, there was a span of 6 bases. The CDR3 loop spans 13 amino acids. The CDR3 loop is CASSADNTGELFF. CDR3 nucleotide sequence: TGTGCCAGCAGCGCAGATAACACCGGGGAGCTGTTTTTT.

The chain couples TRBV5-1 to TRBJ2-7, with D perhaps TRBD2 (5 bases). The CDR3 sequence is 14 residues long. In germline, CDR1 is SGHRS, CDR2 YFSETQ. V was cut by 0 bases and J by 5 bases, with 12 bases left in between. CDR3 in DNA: TGCGCCAGCAGCTTGGCGGGGATTCGGGACGAGCAGTACTTC. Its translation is CASSLAGIRDEQYF.

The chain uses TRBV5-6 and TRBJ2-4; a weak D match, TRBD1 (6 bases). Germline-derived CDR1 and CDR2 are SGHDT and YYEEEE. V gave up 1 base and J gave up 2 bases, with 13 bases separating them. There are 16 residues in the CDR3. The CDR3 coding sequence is TGTGCCAGCAGCTTGTTGGGGGCAGGGACCAAAAACATTCAGTACTTC. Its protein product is CASSLLGAGTKNIQYF.

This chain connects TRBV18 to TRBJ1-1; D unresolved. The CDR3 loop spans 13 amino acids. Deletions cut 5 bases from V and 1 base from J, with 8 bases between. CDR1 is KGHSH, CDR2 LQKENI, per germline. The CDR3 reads CASSGETNTEAFF. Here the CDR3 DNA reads TGTGCCAGCTCAGGGGAGACGAACACTGAAGCTTTCTTT.

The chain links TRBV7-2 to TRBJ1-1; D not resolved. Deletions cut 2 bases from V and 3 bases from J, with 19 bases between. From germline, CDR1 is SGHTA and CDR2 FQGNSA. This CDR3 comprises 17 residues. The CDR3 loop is CASSLWSLGSLHTEAFF. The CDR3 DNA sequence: TGTGCCAGCAGCTTATGGTCATTGGGCAGTCTGCACACTGAAGCTTTCTTT.

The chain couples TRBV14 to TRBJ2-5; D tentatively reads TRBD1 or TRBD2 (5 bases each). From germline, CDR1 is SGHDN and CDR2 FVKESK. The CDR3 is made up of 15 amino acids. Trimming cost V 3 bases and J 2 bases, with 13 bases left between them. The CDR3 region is CASSHQMGRQETQYF. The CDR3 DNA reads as TGTGCCAGCAGCCACCAGATGGGACGTCAAGAGACCCAGTACTTC.

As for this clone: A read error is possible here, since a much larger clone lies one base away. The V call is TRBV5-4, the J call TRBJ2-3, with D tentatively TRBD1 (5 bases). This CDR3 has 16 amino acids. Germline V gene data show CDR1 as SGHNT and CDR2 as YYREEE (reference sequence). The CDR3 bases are TGTGCCAGCAGCCCTTCCTTGGGTCTGAGCACAGGTACGCAGTATTTT. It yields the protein CASSPSLGLSTGTQYF.

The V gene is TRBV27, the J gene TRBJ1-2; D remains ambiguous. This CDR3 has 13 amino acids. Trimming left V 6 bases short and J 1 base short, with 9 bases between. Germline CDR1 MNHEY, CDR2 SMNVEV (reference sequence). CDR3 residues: CASRSQDNYGYTF. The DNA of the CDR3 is TGTGCCAGCAGGTCCCAGGATAACTATGGCTACACCTTC.

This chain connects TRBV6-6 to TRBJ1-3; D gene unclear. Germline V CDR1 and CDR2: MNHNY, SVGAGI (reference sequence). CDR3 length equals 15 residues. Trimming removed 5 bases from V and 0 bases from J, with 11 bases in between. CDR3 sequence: CASSSRPFSGNTIYF. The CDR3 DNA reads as TGTGCCAGCAGTAGCCGGCCTTTCTCTGGAAACACCATATATTTT.

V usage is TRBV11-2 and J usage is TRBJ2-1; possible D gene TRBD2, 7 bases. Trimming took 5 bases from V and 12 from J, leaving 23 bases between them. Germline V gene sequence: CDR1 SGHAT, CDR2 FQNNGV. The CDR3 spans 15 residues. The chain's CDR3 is CASSPVTGRGSRQFF. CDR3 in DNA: TGTGCCAGCAGCCCCGTCACAGGGAGGGGAAGTCGGCAGTTCTTC. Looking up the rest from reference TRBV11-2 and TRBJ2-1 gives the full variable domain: EAGVAQSPRYKIIEKRQSVAFWCNPISGHATLYWYQQILGQGPKLLIQFQNNGVVDDSQLPKDRFSAERLKGVDSTLKIQPAKLEDSAVYLCASSPVTGRGSRQFFGPGTRLTVL.

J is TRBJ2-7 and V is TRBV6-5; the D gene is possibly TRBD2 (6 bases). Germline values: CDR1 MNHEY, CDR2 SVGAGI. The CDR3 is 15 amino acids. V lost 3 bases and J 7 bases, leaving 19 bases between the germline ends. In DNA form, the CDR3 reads TGTGCCAGCAGTTATGGGGGGTTGGCCAACCGGGAGCAGTACTTC. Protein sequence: CASSYGGLANREQYF.

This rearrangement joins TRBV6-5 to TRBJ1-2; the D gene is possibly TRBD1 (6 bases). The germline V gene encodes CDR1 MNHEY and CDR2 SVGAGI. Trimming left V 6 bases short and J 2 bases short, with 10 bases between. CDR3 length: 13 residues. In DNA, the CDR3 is TGTGCCAGCAGAAACGACAGGAACTATGGCTACACCTTC. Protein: CASRNDRNYGYTF.